This note documents a single T cell receptor (beta chain) sequence. The data were obtained in a study of cytomegalovirus exposure and HLA in healthy donors. Across the whole study: About 180 million T cells yielded 117 million unique TCR beta sequences in earlier analysis.

This PCR relied on a set of 60 Vbeta primers and 13 Jbeta primers. Repertoires were generated with immunoSEQ multiplex PCR, while TCRdb's copy carries only in-frame clones and drops some. The repertoire holds 100,000 or so clones, around 82% seen once, with 3.5% to 4% in the top ten. CDR1 SGHNT and CDR2 YENEEA come from the germline V gene. V was trimmed by 4 bases and J by 5 bases, leaving 20 bases between them. The CDR3 extends over 16 amino acids. The sequence was obtained from a woman aged 45-59 years in good health and CMV-seropositive. Sequenced sample: PBMCs. The chain is built from TRBV11-3 and TRBJ2-5; the D gene is possibly TRBD1 (6 bases). This chain's CDR3 is CASSSHTGHRVETQYF. DNA for the CDR3: TGTGCCAGCAGCTCGCATACAGGGCATAGGGTGGAGACCCAGTACTTC. The full variable domain, rest sourced from reference TRBV11-3 and TRBJ2-5, is EAGVVQSPRYKIIEKKQPVAFWCNPISGHNTLYWYLQNLGQGPELLIRYENEEAVDDSQLPKDRFSAERLKGVDSTLKIQPAELGDSAVYLCASSSHTGHRVETQYFGPGTRLLVL.